The 25 T cell receptor beta chains below were found in one sample sequenced in a study of shared clonotypes between healthy human individuals. Method: immunoSEQ multiplex PCR; TCRdb's copy keeps in-frame clones and lacks some. Of hundreds of thousands of clones in the sample, 95% to 96% are singletons; the top ten hold about 0.12%. The naive CD8 population came from CD45RO-negative cells selected for CCR7, without terminally differentiated effector memory CD45RA+ cells. Input material: naive CD8+ T cells sorted from blood. The receptors shown here come from a woman between 25 and 40 years old in good health.

The rearrangement links TRBV5-1 to TRBJ2-1; 8 positions agree with TRBD1. Germline V gene data show CDR1 as SGHRS and CDR2 as YFSETQ. The CDR3 sequence is 14 residues long. The trim removed 4 bases at V and 10 bases at J, leaving 10 bases unmatched. The DNA for the CDR3 is TGCGCCAGCAGCCACGGACAGGGTACGCTAGAGCAGTTCTTC. As protein: CASSHGQGTLEQFF.

The V and J genes are TRBV6-5 and TRBJ1-5; TRBD1 might be the D (6 bases). Germline V gene data show CDR1 as MNHEY and CDR2 as SVGAGI. V gave up 2 bases and J gave up 7 bases, with 15 bases separating them. This CDR3 contains 15 residues. The CDR3 DNA follows: TGTGCCAGCAGTTACAATGGGGACGGGACACAGCCCCAGCATTTT. Protein sequence: CASSYNGDGTQPQHF.

The CDR3 DNA reads as TGTGCCAGCAGTTTATCGGAGGGGCGTACACACTACTATGGCTACACCTTC. This encodes CASSLSEGRTHYYGYTF. The chain joins TRBV27 to TRBJ1-2; possible D gene TRBD1, 5 bases. Germline V CDR1 and CDR2: MNHEY, SMNVEV (reference sequence). There are 17 residues in the CDR3. Trimming left V 0 bases short and J 3 bases short, with 17 bases between.

This chain links TRBV13 with TRBJ2-1, with 11 bases fitting TRBD2. The ends lost 1 base at V and 9 bases at J; junction bases unmatched: 8. CDR3 size: 16 residues. The germline CDR1 and CDR2 sequences are PRHDT and FYEKMQ (reference sequence). This chain's CDR3 is CASSLAQLAGGPEQFF. Here the CDR3 DNA reads TGTGCCAGCAGCTTAGCCCAGCTAGCGGGAGGCCCTGAGCAGTTCTTC. Full variable domain (rest looked up from reference TRBV13 and TRBJ2-1): AAGVIQSPRHLIKEKRETATLKCYPIPRHDTVYWYQQGPGQDPQFLISFYEKMQSDKGSIPDRFSAQQFSDYHSELNMSSLELGDSALYFCASSLAQLAGGPEQFFGPGTRLTVL.

V usage is TRBV5-6 and J usage is TRBJ2-3; 7 bases agree with TRBD2. CDR3 length: 17 residues. Germline V CDR1 and CDR2: SGHDT, YYEEEE. V shed 4 bases and J 4 bases; nucleotides not matched to a gene: 15. The CDR3 DNA reads as TGTGCCAGCAGCGACACCTGGACTAGTACTTATGCAGATACGCAGTATTTT. It codes for CASSDTWTSTYADTQYF.

The DNA for the CDR3 is TGCAGTGCAGAATGGTTCTCTGAGCAGTTCTTC. Amino acid sequence: CSAEWFSEQFF. The rearrangement joins TRBV20-1 to TRBJ2-1, with D uncertain. Trimming removed 6 bases from V and 9 bases from J, with 12 bases in between. Germline CDR1 and CDR2: DFQATT and SNEGSKA (reference sequence). The CDR3 extends over 11 amino acids.

The chain couples TRBV10-3 to TRBJ1-2, with D hard to call. There are 12 residues in the CDR3. Germline lookup yields CDR1 ENHRY and CDR2 SYGVKD. Trimming pared 4 bases from V and 3 bases from J, leaving 6 bases between. In DNA, the CDR3 is TGTGCCATCAGTGGTGGTGACTATGGCTACACCTTC. Translation gives CAISGGDYGYTF.

As for this clone: The same CDR3 can be traced to other DNA sequences in this sample. This chain joins TRBV28 and TRBJ2-5; D not resolved. Trimming took off 3 bases at V and 2 bases at J, with 10 bases between the two ends. The germline V gene encodes CDR1 MDHEN and CDR2 SYDVKM. CDR3 length: 14 amino acids. The CDR3 DNA follows: TGTGCCAGCAGTTTGATGGCTGTACAAGAGACCCAGTACTTC. The encoded protein is CASSLMAVQETQYF. The full variable domain, its missing parts supplied by reference TRBV28 and TRBJ2-5, is DVKVTQSSRYLVKRTGEKVFLECVQDMDHENMFWYRQDPGLGLRLIYFSYDVKMKEKGDIPEGYSVSREKKERFSLILESASTNQTSMYLCASSLMAVQETQYFGPGTRLLVL.

V usage is TRBV10-3 and J usage is TRBJ2-1; TRBD2 matches at 13 bases. The CDR3 covers 17 residues. V lost 0 bases and J lost 5; bases outside the gene matches: 4. Germline CDR1 and CDR2: ENHRY and SYGVKD. This chain's CDR3 is CAISESGTSGTDNEQFF. CDR3 coding DNA: TGTGCCATCAGTGAGTCTGGGACTAGCGGGACCGACAATGAGCAGTTCTTC.

This chain joins TRBV11-2 and TRBJ2-7; D might be TRBD2 (6 bases). Trimming removed 1 base from V and 6 bases from J, with 16 bases in between. CDR3 size: 15 residues. CDR1 and CDR2 from the germline V gene are SGHAT and FQNNGV. In nucleotides, the CDR3 is TGTGCCAGCAGCTTAGGCCTAGGAGGGATCGGCGAGCAGTACTTC. Protein product: CASSLGLGGIGEQYF.

This clone was seen just once. V usage is TRBV29-1 and J usage is TRBJ2-1, with 8 bases lining up with TRBD2. The CDR3 is made up of 16 amino acids. Germline assignment: CDR1 SQVTM and CDR2 ANQGSEA. V lost 8 bases, J lost 3 bases, and 15 bases stayed unmatched. This CDR3 is CSTTPSIAGHYNEQFF. As DNA, the CDR3 is TGCAGCACAACGCCTTCGATAGCGGGGCACTACAATGAGCAGTTCTTC.

The chain couples TRBV5-1 to TRBJ1-2; D possibly corresponds to TRBD1 (6 bases). The CDR3 sequence is 13 residues long. Germline V gene sequence: CDR1 SGHRS, CDR2 YFSETQ. The V and J ends lost 3 bases and 6 bases respectively, with 12 bases between them. The CDR3, as DNA: TGCGCCAGCAGCTCCACAGGGACCCATGGCTACACCTTC. Translation gives CASSSTGTHGYTF.

V is TRBV6-6 and J is TRBJ1-2, with D uncertain. Germline assignment: CDR1 MNHNY and CDR2 SVGAGI (reference sequence). Trimming stripped 3 bases from V and 6 bases from J, with 14 bases between. CDR3 length: 14 amino acids. The CDR3 region has the DNA TGTGCCAGCAGTTATGTACAGCAAGCTGATGGCTACACCTTC. Its translation is CASSYVQQADGYTF.

V usage is TRBV7-2 and J usage is TRBJ1-5; TRBD1 matches at 9 bases. Germline assignment: CDR1 SGHTA and CDR2 FQGNSA. This CDR3 has 19 residues. The V gene end was trimmed by 5 bases and the J gene end by 0 bases; junction bases not matched to a gene: 14. The DNA of the CDR3 is TGTGCCAGCAGCATTGATATGGGACAGGGAGGTAGTAGCAATCAGCCCCAGCATTTT. This encodes CASSIDMGQGGSSNQPQHF.

V gene TRBV7-8 combines with J gene TRBJ2-5, with D perhaps TRBD1 or TRBD2 (6 bases each). V lost 5 bases to trimming and J lost 7 bases, with 26 bases between them. CDR1 is SGHVS and CDR2 is FQNEAQ in the germline V gene. The length of the CDR3 is 17 residues. The CDR3 DNA is TGTGCCAGCAGCCCAGCGATGGCCGGGGGCGGGTGGGGGACCCAGTACTTC. It translates to CASSPAMAGGGWGTQYF.

V gene TRBV5-1 combines with J gene TRBJ2-3, with 11 bases that match TRBD2. The CDR3 sequence is 16 residues long. Germline V CDR1 and CDR2: SGHRS, YFSETQ. Trimming removed 4 bases from V and 2 bases from J; junction bases left unmatched: 6. The CDR3 here is CASSAALAGATDTQYF. The CDR3 bases are TGCGCCAGCAGCGCGGCACTAGCGGGGGCCACAGATACGCAGTATTTT.

Note on this clone: This sample includes further DNA sequences coding for the same CDR3. CDR3 residues: CASSRILAGGPNEQFF. The CDR3 region has the DNA TGTGCCAGCAGCAGGATCTTAGCGGGAGGTCCAAATGAGCAGTTCTTC. V and J are TRBV27 and TRBJ2-1; TRBD2 agrees at 10 bases. Germline CDR1 reads MNHEY; CDR2 reads SMNVEV (reference sequence). The CDR3 has 16 amino acids. V shed 6 bases, J shed 7 bases, and the junction held 12 bases outside the gene matches.

This clone was seen only once. The V gene is TRBV28, the J gene TRBJ2-5, with 9 bases that match TRBD1. J lost 4 bases, V lost 8 bases, and 11 bases had no gene match. The CDR3 has 15 residues. The germline V gene has CDR1 MDHEN and CDR2 SYDVKM. As DNA, the CDR3 is TGTGCCAGCCTGAGCGGGGACAGGGACGGAGAGACCCAGTACTTC. Translated, it gives CASLSGDRDGETQYF.

The gene calls are TRBV29-1 and TRBJ2-7; D ambiguous. CDR1 and CDR2 from the germline V gene are SQVTM and ANQGSEA. V lost 7 bases and J 3 bases, leaving 10 bases between the germline ends. There are 11 residues in the CDR3. CDR3 residues: CSAQVYYEQYF. CDR3 in DNA: TGCAGCGCCCAGGTATACTACGAGCAGTACTTC.

V gene TRBV19 combines with J gene TRBJ1-5, with D maybe TRBD1 (6 bases). Per germline, CDR1 LNHDA and CDR2 SQIVND (reference sequence). V was pared by 6 bases and J by 0 bases, with 12 bases between. The CDR3 contains 15 residues. The DNA for the CDR3 is TGTGCCAGTAGCCCGGGGGCTGATAGCAATCAGCCCCAGCATTTT. It specifies CASSPGADSNQPQHF. The variable domain in full, completed from reference TRBV19 and TRBJ1-5, reads DGGITQSPKYLFRKEGQNVTLSCEQNLNHDAMYWYRQDPGQGLRLIYYSQIVNDFQKGDIAEGYSVSREKKESFPLTVTSAQKNPTAFYLCASSPGADSNQPQHFGDGTRLSIL.

A note on this clone: Different DNA sequences within this sample yield the same CDR3. The J gene is TRBJ1-5, the V gene TRBV28; 9 bases match TRBD1. The J segment lost 5 bases and the V segment lost 3 bases, leaving 2 bases of the junction unmatched. This CDR3 has 14 residues. The V gene's germline CDR1 is MDHEN and CDR2 SYDVKM. The CDR3, as DNA: TGTGCCAGCAGTTTGGGACAGGGAGATCAGCCCCAGCATTTT. This gives the protein CASSLGQGDQPQHF.

On this clone: Other DNA sequences within the sample encode an identical CDR3. The genes are TRBV27 and TRBJ2-3, with D uncertain. Germline lookup yields CDR1 MNHEY and CDR2 SMNVEV (reference sequence). The CDR3 consists of 13 residues. Trimming removed 2 bases from V and 0 bases from J, with 3 bases in between. CDR3 region: CASSLVSTDTQYF. The DNA for the CDR3 is TGTGCCAGCAGTTTAGTTAGCACAGATACGCAGTATTTT.

This clone was found once. V usage is TRBV28 and J usage is TRBJ1-2; D uncertain. CDR3 length: 14 residues. Per the germline V gene, CDR1 is MDHEN and CDR2 is SYDVKM. V lost 3 bases and J 4 bases, leaving 12 bases between the germline ends. This CDR3 is CASSFPEGIYGYTF. Here the CDR3 DNA reads TGTGCCAGCAGTTTTCCCGAGGGAATCTATGGCTACACCTTC.

The chain employs TRBV7-9 and TRBJ2-1; TRBD1 matches at 7 bases. V shed 0 bases and J 4 bases; nucleotides not matched to a gene: 3. Germline V gene data show CDR1 as SEHNR and CDR2 as FQNEAQ (reference sequence). The CDR3 sequence is 15 residues long. This chain's CDR3 is CASSLAQGEYNEQFF. CDR3 coding DNA: TGTGCCAGCAGCTTAGCCCAGGGGGAATACAATGAGCAGTTCTTC.

This rearrangement joins TRBV5-5 to TRBJ2-3, with D hard to call. Germline CDR1 SGHKS, CDR2 YYEKEE (reference sequence). Trimming stripped 2 bases from V and 5 bases from J, with 12 bases between. This CDR3 contains 14 residues. The DNA of the CDR3 is TGTGCCAGCAGCTTAACTCGAGCGTTAGATACGCAGTATTTT. Residues: CASSLTRALDTQYF.